This T cell receptor beta chain was profiled in a study of shared clonotypes between healthy human individuals. Regarding the study as a whole: The study drew on few donors, limiting represented genetic and exposure-history diversity.

Comments on this clone: Its specificity is unknown.

Only in-frame clones appear in the TCRdb table, and some are missing; sequencing was by immunoSEQ multiplex PCR. The sample carries about 2 million clones, around 95% recorded once. V shed 2 bases and J shed 0 bases, with 10 bases lying between them. Per the germline V gene, CDR1 is MNHEY and CDR2 is SVGAGI. The CDR3 runs to 16 residues. Sequences were obtained from naive CD4+ T cells sorted from blood. As to subset: CD45RA+ positively selected. This TCR came from a man younger than 35 in good health. The rearrangement uses TRBV6-5 and TRBJ1-4; D possibly corresponds to TRBD1 (6 bases). As DNA, the CDR3 is TGTGCCAGCAGTTACCTCCCAGGGGCAACTAATGAAAAACTGTTTTTT. Translated, it gives CASSYLPGATNEKLFF.